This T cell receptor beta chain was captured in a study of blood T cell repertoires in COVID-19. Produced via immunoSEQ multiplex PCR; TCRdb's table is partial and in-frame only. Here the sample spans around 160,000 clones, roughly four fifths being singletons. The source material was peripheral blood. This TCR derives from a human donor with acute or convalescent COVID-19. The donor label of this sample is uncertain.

DNA of the CDR3: TGTGCCAGCAGCCAGCCGGGGGACAGGGGCTACGAGCAGTACTTC. Protein product: CASSQPGDRGYEQYF. V is TRBV3-1 (or the pseudogene TRBV3-2) and J is TRBJ2-7, with 10 bases identical to TRBD1. J gave up 3 bases and V 3 bases, and 5 bases lay outside the gene matches. This CDR3 is built from 15 residues. Germline V lookup: CDR1 LGHDT, CDR2 YNNKEL (reference sequence).